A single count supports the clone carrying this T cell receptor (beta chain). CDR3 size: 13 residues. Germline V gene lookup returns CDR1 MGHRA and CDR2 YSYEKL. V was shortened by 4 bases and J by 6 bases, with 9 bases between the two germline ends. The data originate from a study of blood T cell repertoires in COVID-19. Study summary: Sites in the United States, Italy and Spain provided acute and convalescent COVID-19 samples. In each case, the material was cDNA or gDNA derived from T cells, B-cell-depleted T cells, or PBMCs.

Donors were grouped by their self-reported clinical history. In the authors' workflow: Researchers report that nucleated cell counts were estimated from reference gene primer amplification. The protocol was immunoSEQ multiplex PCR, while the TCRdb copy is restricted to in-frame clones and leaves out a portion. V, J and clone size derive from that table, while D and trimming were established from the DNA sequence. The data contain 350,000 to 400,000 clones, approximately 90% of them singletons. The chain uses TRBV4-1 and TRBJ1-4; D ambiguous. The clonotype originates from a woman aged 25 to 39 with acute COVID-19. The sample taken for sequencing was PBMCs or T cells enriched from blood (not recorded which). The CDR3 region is CASSRGSYEKLFF. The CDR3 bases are TGCGCCAGCAGCCGCGGCTCATATGAAAAACTGTTTTTT.